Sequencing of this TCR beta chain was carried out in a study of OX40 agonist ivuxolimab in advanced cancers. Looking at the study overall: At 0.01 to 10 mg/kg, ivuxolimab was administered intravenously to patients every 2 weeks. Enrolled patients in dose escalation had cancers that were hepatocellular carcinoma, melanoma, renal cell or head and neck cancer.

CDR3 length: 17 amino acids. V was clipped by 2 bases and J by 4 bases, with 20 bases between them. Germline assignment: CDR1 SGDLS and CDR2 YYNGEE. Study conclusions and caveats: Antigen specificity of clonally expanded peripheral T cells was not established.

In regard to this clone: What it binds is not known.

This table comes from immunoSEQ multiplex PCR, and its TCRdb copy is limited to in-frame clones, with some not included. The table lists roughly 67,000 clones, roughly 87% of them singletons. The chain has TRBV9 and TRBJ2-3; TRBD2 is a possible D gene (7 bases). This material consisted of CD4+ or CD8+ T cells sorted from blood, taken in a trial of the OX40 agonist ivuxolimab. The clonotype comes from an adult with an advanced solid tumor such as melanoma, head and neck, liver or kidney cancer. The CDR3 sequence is CASSVGGGASSADTQYF. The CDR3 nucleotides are TGTGCCAGCAGCGTCGGAGGGGGGGCCTCCAGTGCAGATACGCAGTATTTT.